The 8 T cell receptor beta chains given below trace back to one sample, sequenced in a study of blood T cell repertoires in COVID-19. The protocol was immunoSEQ multiplex PCR, while the TCRdb copy is restricted to in-frame clones and leaves out a portion. The repertoire consists of approximately 150,000 clones, with 80% to 90% occurring once and the leading ten covering just over 3%. Sequences were obtained from peripheral blood. The receptor set was obtained from a woman aged 60-75 years with active COVID-19.

V is TRBV27 and J is TRBJ1-1; D may be TRBD1 (6 bases). The CDR3 length is 15 residues. Trimming stripped 5 bases from V and 0 bases from J, with 13 bases between. Germline V lookup: CDR1 MNHEY, CDR2 SMNVEV (reference sequence). The CDR3: CASSLQGEVNTEAFF. CDR3 nucleotide sequence: TGTGCCAGCAGTCTACAGGGTGAGGTGAACACTGAAGCTTTCTTT.

The chain uses TRBV11-2 and TRBJ2-3, with a weak D call TRBD2 (5 bases). Trimming stripped 5 bases from V and 4 bases from J, with 13 bases between. Per germline, CDR1 SGHAT and CDR2 FQNNGV. This CDR3 has 14 amino acids. This chain's CDR3 is CASSPFLAADTQYF. The CDR3 coding sequence is TGTGCCAGCAGCCCGTTCCTAGCTGCAGATACGCAGTATTTT.

The rearrangement links TRBV7-2 to TRBJ2-1, with TRBD1 identical over 9 bases. Germline V gene data show CDR1 as SGHTA and CDR2 as FQGNSA. This CDR3 contains 16 residues. Losses at the gene ends were 1 base for V and 6 bases for J; bases not matched to a gene: 7. CDR3 sequence (DNA): TGTGCCAGCAGCTTAGTAGAGGGACAGGGAGGCAATGAGCAGTTCTTC. Translated: CASSLVEGQGGNEQFF. The whole variable domain, remainder taken from reference TRBV7-2 and TRBJ2-1, is GAGVSQSPSNKVTEKGKDVELRCDPISGHTALYWYRQSLGQGLEFLIYFQGNSAPDKSGLPSDRFSAERTGGSVSTLTIQRTQQEDSAVYLCASSLVEGQGGNEQFFGPGTRLTVL.

V gene TRBV18 combines with J gene TRBJ2-7; D possibly corresponds to TRBD2 (5 bases). Trimming pared 0 bases from V and 0 bases from J, leaving 9 bases between. Germline CDR1 and CDR2: KGHSH and LQKENI. The CDR3 totals 15 residues. The CDR3 sequence: CASSPPYGNSYEQYF. CDR3 sequence (DNA): TGTGCCAGCTCACCACCGTACGGGAACTCCTACGAGCAGTACTTC.

This clone is a singleton in its sample. The chain has TRBV5-4 and TRBJ2-4; weak D call: TRBD2 (5 bases). CDR3 size: 17 residues. V was clipped by 4 bases and J by 0 bases, with 17 bases between them. Germline V gene data show CDR1 as SGHNT and CDR2 as YYREEE (reference sequence). The CDR3 region is CASSPTLAEAAKNIQYF. DNA for the CDR3: TGTGCCAGCAGCCCGACCCTTGCGGAGGCAGCCAAAAACATTCAGTACTTC. Full variable domain (rest looked up from reference TRBV5-4 and TRBJ2-4): ETGVTQSPTHLIKTRGQQVTLRCSSQSGHNTVSWYQQALGQGPQFIFQYYREEENGRGNFPPRFSGLQFPNYSSELNVNALELDDSALYLCASSPTLAEAAKNIQYFGAGTRLSVL.

The chain combines TRBV2 with TRBJ2-7, with 14 nucleotides matching TRBD2. The length of the CDR3 is 16 residues. With V trimmed by 1 base and J by 5 bases, 4 bases remained unmatched. The germline CDR1 and CDR2 sequences are SNHLY and FYNNEI. The chain's CDR3 is CASSEGGLAGVNEQYF. The CDR3, as DNA: TGTGCCAGCAGTGAAGGGGGACTAGCGGGAGTCAACGAGCAGTACTTC.

The rearrangement links TRBV5-8 to TRBJ2-7; the match to TRBD1 covers 9 bases. The germline V gene has CDR1 SGHTS and CDR2 YDEGEE. V lost 1 base, J lost 5 bases, and 7 bases stayed unmatched. There are 15 residues in the CDR3. Written as DNA, the CDR3 is TGTGCCAGCAGCTTGAGGGACAGGGTTAGGGACGAGCAGTACTTC. Residues: CASSLRDRVRDEQYF.

This clone was recorded once. V is TRBV6-5 and J is TRBJ2-7, with D perhaps matching TRBD2 (5 bases). Per germline, CDR1 MNHEY and CDR2 SVGAGI. Trimming stripped 0 bases from V and 0 bases from J, with 6 bases between. The CDR3 consists of 14 residues. CDR3 region: CASSYSGDSYEQYF. In DNA form, the CDR3 reads TGTGCCAGCAGTTACTCCGGGGACTCCTACGAGCAGTACTTC.